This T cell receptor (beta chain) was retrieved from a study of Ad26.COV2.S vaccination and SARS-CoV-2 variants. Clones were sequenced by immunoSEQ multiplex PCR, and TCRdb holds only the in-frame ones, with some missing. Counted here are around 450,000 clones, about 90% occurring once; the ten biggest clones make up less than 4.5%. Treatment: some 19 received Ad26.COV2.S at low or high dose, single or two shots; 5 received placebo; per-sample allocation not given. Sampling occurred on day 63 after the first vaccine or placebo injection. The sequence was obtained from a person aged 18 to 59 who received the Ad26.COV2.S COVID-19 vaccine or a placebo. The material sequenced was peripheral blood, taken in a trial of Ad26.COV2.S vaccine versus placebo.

The CDR3 reads CASSLVTTGPGQYF. The CDR3 DNA reads as TGTGCCAGCAGTTTGGTGACGACAGGGCCAGGGCAGTACTTC. The chain couples TRBV28 to TRBJ2-7, with 7 bases aligning to TRBD1. Losses at the gene ends were 3 bases for V and 9 bases for J; bases not matched to a gene: 11. CDR3 size: 14 residues. The V gene's germline CDR1 is MDHEN and CDR2 SYDVKM.